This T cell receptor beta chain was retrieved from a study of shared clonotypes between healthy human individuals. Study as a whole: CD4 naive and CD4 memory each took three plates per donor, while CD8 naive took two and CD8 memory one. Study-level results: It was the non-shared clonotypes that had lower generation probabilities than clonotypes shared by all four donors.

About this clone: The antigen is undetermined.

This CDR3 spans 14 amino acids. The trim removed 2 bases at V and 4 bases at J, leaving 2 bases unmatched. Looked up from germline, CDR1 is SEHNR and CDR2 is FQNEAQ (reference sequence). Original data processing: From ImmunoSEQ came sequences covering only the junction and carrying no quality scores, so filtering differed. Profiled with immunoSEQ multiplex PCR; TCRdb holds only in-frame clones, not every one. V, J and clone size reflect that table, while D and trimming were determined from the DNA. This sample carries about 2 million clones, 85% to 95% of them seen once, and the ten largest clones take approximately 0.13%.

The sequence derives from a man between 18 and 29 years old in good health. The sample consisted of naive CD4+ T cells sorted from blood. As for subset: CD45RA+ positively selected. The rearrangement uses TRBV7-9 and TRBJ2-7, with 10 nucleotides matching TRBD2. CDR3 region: CASSLTSGKYEQYF. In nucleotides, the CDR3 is TGTGCCAGCAGCTTAACTAGCGGGAAGTACGAGCAGTACTTC.